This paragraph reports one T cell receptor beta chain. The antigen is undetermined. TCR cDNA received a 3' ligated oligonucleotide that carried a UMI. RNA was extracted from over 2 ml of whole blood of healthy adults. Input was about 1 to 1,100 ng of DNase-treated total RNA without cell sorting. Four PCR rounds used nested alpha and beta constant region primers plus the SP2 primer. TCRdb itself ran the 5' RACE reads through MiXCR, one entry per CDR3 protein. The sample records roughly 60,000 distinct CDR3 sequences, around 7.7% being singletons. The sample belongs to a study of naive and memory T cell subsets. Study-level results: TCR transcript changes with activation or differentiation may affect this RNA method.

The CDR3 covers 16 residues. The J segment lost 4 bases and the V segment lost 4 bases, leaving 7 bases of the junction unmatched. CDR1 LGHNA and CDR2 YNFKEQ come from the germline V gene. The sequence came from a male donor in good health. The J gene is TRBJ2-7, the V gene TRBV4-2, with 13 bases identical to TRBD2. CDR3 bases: TGTGCCAGCAGCCGACAAGGACTAGCGGGAGAATACGAGCAGTACTTC. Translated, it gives CASSRQGLAGEYEQYF.